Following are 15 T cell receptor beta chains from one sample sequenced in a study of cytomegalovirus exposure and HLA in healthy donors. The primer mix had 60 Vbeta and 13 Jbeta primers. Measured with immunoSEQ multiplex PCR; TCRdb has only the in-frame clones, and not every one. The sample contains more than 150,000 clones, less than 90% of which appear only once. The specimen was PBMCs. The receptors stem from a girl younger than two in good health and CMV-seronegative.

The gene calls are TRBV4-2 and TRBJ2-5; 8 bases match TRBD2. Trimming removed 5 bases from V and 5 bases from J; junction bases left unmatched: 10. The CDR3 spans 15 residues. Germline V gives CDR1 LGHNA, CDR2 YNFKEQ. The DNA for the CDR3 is TGTGCCAGCAGCTTCGAGACTAGCGTCGCCGAGACCCAGTACTTC. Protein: CASSFETSVAETQYF.

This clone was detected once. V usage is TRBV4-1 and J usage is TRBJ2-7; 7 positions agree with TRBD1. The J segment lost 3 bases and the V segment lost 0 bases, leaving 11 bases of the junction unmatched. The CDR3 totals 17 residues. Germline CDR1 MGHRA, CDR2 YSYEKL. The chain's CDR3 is CASSQEPRDRVLYEQYF. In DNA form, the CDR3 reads TGCGCCAGCAGCCAAGAACCCCGGGACAGAGTACTCTACGAGCAGTACTTC.

Written as DNA, the CDR3 is TGTGCCAGCAGTTACTCGACTAGCGGGGGGACCTACGAGCAGTACTTC. It encodes CASSYSTSGGTYEQYF. The rearrangement joins TRBV6-5 to TRBJ2-5; 13 positions match TRBD2. The J call could be wrong; TRBJ2-7 is a better fit for the DNA end. Germline CDR1 MNHEY, CDR2 SVGAGI. CDR3 size: 16 residues.

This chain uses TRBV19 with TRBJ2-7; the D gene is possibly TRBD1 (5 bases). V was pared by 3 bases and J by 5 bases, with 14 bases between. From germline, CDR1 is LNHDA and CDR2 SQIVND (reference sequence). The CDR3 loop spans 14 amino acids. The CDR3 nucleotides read TGTGCCAGTAGTATCATGTCTGGGGCCAACGAGCAGTACTTC. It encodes CASSIMSGANEQYF.

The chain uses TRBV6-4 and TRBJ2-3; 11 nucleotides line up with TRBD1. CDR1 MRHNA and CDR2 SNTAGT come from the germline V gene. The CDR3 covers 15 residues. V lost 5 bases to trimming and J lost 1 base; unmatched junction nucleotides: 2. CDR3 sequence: CASSWTGGRTDTQYF. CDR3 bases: TGTGCCAGCAGTTGGACAGGGGGCCGCACAGATACGCAGTATTTT.

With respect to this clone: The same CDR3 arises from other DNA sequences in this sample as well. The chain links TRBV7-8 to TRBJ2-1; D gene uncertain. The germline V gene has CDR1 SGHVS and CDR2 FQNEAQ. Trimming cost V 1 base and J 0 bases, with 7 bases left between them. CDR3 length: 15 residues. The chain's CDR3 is CASSLVLSSYNEQFF. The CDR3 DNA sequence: TGTGCCAGCAGCTTAGTCCTCAGCTCCTACAATGAGCAGTTCTTC.

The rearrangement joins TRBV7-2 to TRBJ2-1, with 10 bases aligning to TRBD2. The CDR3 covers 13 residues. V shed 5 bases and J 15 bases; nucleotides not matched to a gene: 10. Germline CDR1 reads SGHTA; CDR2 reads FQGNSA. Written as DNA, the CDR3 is TGTGCCAGCAGCACTCAAAGCGGGGGGGAATCGTTCTTC. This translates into CASSTQSGGESFF.

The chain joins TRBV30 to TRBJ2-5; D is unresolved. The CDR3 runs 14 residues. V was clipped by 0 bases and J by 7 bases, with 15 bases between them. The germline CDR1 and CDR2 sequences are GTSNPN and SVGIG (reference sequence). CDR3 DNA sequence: TGTGCCTGGAGTGTACCGAATAGCTATGGGACCCAGTACTTC. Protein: CAWSVPNSYGTQYF. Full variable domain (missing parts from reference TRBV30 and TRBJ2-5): SQTIHQWPATLVQPVGSPLSLECTVEGTSNPNLYWYRQAAGRGLQLLFYSVGIGQISSEVPQNLSASRPQDRQFILSSKKLLLSDSGFYLCAWSVPNSYGTQYFGPGTRLLVL.

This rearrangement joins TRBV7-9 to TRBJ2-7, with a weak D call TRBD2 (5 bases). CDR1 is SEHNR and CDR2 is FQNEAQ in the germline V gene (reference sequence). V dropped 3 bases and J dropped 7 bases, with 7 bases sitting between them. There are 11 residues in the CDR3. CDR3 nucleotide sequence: TGTGCCAGCAGCTTCACGGGGGAGCAGTACTTC. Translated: CASSFTGEQYF.

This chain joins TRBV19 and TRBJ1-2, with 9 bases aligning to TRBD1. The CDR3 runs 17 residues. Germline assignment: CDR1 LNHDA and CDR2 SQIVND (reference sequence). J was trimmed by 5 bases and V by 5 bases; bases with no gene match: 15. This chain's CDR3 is CASSPAGQGWGLYGYTF. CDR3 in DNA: TGTGCCAGTAGTCCAGCGGGACAGGGATGGGGCCTTTATGGCTACACCTTC.

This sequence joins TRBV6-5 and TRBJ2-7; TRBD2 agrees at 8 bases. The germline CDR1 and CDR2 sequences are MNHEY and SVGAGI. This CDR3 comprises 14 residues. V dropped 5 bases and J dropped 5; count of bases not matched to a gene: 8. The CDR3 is CASSPPRTSHEQYF. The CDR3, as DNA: TGTGCCAGCAGTCCCCCCCGGACTAGCCACGAGCAGTACTTC.

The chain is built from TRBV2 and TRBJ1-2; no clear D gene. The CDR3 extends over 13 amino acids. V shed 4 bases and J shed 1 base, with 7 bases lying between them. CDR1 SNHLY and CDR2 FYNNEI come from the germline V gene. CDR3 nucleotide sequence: TGTGCCAGCAGTGGCGGCAGTAACTATGGCTACACCTTC. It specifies CASSGGSNYGYTF.

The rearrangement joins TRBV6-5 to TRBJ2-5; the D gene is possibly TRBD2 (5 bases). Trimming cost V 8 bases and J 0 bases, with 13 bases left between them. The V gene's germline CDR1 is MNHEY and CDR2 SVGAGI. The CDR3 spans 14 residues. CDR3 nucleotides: TGTGCCAGCCGTCAAGGGAGAAACCAAGAGACCCAGTACTTC. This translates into CASRQGRNQETQYF.

The CDR3 region has the DNA TGCGCCAGCAGCTACCGGGGAGGCACGGGCTACACCTTC. This translates into CASSYRGGTGYTF. The J gene is TRBJ1-2, the V gene TRBV5-1; unclear D gene. Germline lookup yields CDR1 SGHRS and CDR2 YFSETQ. Trimming left V 3 bases short and J 8 bases short, with 14 bases between. This CDR3 is 13 amino acids long.

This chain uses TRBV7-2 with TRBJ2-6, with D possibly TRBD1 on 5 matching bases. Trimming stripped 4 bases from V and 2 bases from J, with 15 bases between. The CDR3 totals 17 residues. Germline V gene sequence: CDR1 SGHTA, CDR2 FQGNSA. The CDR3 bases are TGTGCCAGCAGCTATTATTCTAGGGGTGCTGGGGCCAACGTCCTGACTTTC. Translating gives CASSYYSRGAGANVLTF.